Listed here are 28 T cell receptor beta chains from one sample, sequenced in a study of blood T cell repertoires in COVID-19. TCRdb's table, derived via immunoSEQ multiplex PCR, lists solely in-frame clones and lacks some. The repertoire has 65,000 to 70,000 clones, about 91% of them found once; the top ten carry about an eighth. The sequencing sample was made of peripheral blood. The receptor source for this set is a human donor with active COVID-19. The donor label of this sample is uncertain.

V is TRBV7-9 and J is TRBJ1-2, with 10 bases fitting TRBD1. The ends lost 4 bases at V and 4 bases at J; junction bases unmatched: 6. Germline values: CDR1 SEHNR, CDR2 FQNEAQ (reference sequence). This CDR3 is 15 amino acids long. CDR3: CASSSTGGLSYGYTF. Here the CDR3 DNA reads TGTGCCAGCAGCTCGACAGGGGGCTTAAGCTATGGCTACACCTTC. The whole variable domain, filled in from reference TRBV7-9 and TRBJ1-2, reads DTGVSQNPRHKITKRGQNVTFRCDPISEHNRLYWYRQTLGQGPEFLTYFQNEAQLEKSRLLSDRFSAERPKGSFSTLEIQRTEQGDSAMYLCASSSTGGLSYGYTFGSGTRLTVV.

The CDR3 is CASMFGGNEQFF. CDR3 in DNA: TGTGCCAGCATGTTTGGGGGGAATGAGCAGTTCTTC. This chain joins TRBV6-5 and TRBJ2-1, with a weak D call TRBD2 (6 bases). This CDR3 comprises 12 residues. V shed 7 bases and J shed 7 bases, with 11 bases lying between them. From germline, CDR1 is MNHEY and CDR2 SVGAGI.

The rearrangement links TRBV24-1 to TRBJ2-2; TRBD1 aligns across 9 bases. Trimming cost V 9 bases and J 4 bases; bases outside gene matches: 11. This CDR3 contains 16 residues. CDR1 and CDR2 from the germline V gene are KGHDR and SFDVKD. CDR3 DNA: TGTGCCACCTCGACAAGGGACAGGGCGGGCACCGGGGAGCTGTTTTTT. Protein product: CATSTRDRAGTGELFF.

V usage is TRBV7-8 and J usage is TRBJ2-1; a possible D gene is TRBD2 (8 bases). CDR1 is SGHVS and CDR2 is FQNEAQ in the germline V gene. The CDR3 consists of 14 residues. Trimming took 7 bases from V and 14 from J, leaving 24 bases between them. The DNA of the CDR3 is TGTGCCAGCACCCTAGGGGGCTTCGGGGGGGATGAGTTCTTC. Amino acids: CASTLGGFGGDEFF.

V and J are TRBV25-1 and TRBJ1-4, with D maybe TRBD1 (6 bases). The germline V and J ends were trimmed by 3 bases and 4 bases, with 12 bases remaining between them. The CDR3 has 15 amino acids. Germline V gene lookup returns CDR1 MGHDK and CDR2 SYGVNS. The CDR3 region is CASSDPRQVNEKLFF. CDR3 in DNA: TGTGCCAGCAGTGATCCGCGACAGGTTAATGAAAAACTGTTTTTT. The entire variable domain, with the rest obtained from reference TRBV25-1 and TRBJ1-4, is as follows: EADIYQTPRYLVIGTGKKITLECSQTMGHDKMYWYQQDPGMELHLIHYSYGVNSTEKGDLSSESTVSRIRTEHFPLTLESARPSHTSQYLCASSDPRQVNEKLFFGSGTQLSVL.

The J gene is TRBJ1-5, the V gene TRBV28; D remains ambiguous. CDR1 and CDR2 (germline): MDHEN, SYDVKM. V lost 4 bases and J lost 3, with 4 bases in between. The CDR3 is 12 amino acids. The CDR3 here is CASSSNNQPQHF. In DNA, the CDR3 is TGTGCCAGCAGTTCAAACAATCAGCCCCAGCATTTT.

The V call is TRBV14, the J call TRBJ2-3, with D tentatively TRBD1 (7 bases). Germline values: CDR1 SGHDN, CDR2 FVKESK. There are 16 residues in the CDR3. The germline V and J ends were trimmed by 4 bases and 4 bases, with 18 bases remaining between them. The CDR3 bases are TGTGCCAGCAGCCTCAACAGACAGGGCGGGGCAGATACGCAGTATTTT. Translating gives CASSLNRQGGADTQYF.

The chain carries TRBV10-1 and TRBJ2-7, with TRBD2 identical over 14 bases. The junction had 2 bases not matched to a gene; V was cut back by 5 bases and J by 2 bases. Germline loops: CDR1 WNHNN, CDR2 SYGVQD (reference sequence). This CDR3 spans 15 amino acids. In DNA, the CDR3 is TGCGCCAGCAGTAAGGGACTAGCGGGGGCCTACGAGCAGTACTTC. This encodes CASSKGLAGAYEQYF.

The CDR3 sequence is CASSKSTVEGANVLTF. The CDR3 bases are TGTGCCAGTAGTAAATCTACAGTGGAAGGGGCCAACGTCCTGACTTTC. V usage is TRBV19 and J usage is TRBJ2-6; D ambiguous. Trimming stripped 4 bases from V and 4 bases from J, with 14 bases between. This CDR3 is 16 amino acids long. Germline V CDR1 and CDR2: LNHDA, SQIVND (reference sequence).

The chain is built from TRBV5-1 and TRBJ2-1; 10 bases match TRBD2. The germline gives CDR1 SGHRS, CDR2 YFSETQ. This CDR3 has 15 residues. V lost 1 base, J lost 7 bases, and 5 bases stayed unmatched. The CDR3 sequence: CASSLPLAGVNEQFF. The CDR3 nucleotides read TGCGCCAGCAGCTTGCCCCTAGCGGGAGTAAATGAGCAGTTCTTC.

This clone was observed once. This sequence joins TRBV27 and TRBJ2-7; 11 bases are a match to TRBD1. J gave up 6 bases and V 3 bases, and 7 bases lay outside the gene matches. The CDR3 has 15 residues. The germline V gene encodes CDR1 MNHEY and CDR2 SMNVEV (reference sequence). The CDR3, as DNA: TGTGCCAGCAGTTTTTGGGACAGGGGGTCCGGCGAGCAGTACTTC. This codes for CASSFWDRGSGEQYF.

The V and J genes are TRBV10-1 and TRBJ2-5; D possibly corresponds to TRBD1 (7 bases). The V gene's germline CDR1 is WNHNN and CDR2 SYGVQD (reference sequence). The CDR3 covers 15 residues. V shed 0 bases and J shed 3 bases, with 11 bases lying between them. The DNA of the CDR3 is TGCGCCAGCAGTGAGTCTCTCAGGGGGGAAGAGACCCAGTACTTC. Translation gives CASSESLRGEETQYF.

The V call is TRBV27, the J call TRBJ2-1; 12 bases map to TRBD2. The CDR3 length is 17 residues. Germline values: CDR1 MNHEY, CDR2 SMNVEV (reference sequence). The ends lost 5 bases at V and 9 bases at J; junction bases unmatched: 14. CDR3 nucleotides: TGTGCCAGCAGTCTCGCGACTAGCGGGAGTGACCCGTGTGAGCAGTTCTTC. Translated: CASSLATSGSDPCEQFF.

This rearrangement joins TRBV29-1 to TRBJ1-1, with D uncertain. The ends were cut back, 7 bases at V and 0 bases at J, with 9 bases in the middle. The CDR3 has 12 amino acids. CDR1 is SQVTM, CDR2 ANQGSEA, per germline. This CDR3 reads CSGSGVNTEAFF. Written as DNA, the CDR3 is TGCAGCGGGTCCGGGGTGAACACTGAAGCTTTCTTT.

This clone has more than one count but fewer than ten. The chain recombines TRBV2 with TRBJ1-5; D is possibly TRBD1 (6 bases). V shed 7 bases and J shed 5 bases, with 18 bases lying between them. The CDR3 extends over 15 amino acids. From germline, CDR1 is SNHLY and CDR2 FYNNEI. CDR3 protein: CASTGSGRGYQPQHF. The CDR3 bases are TGTGCCAGCACCGGTTCTGGCAGGGGCTATCAGCCCCAGCATTTT.

V usage is TRBV19 and J usage is TRBJ2-7; 10 bases match TRBD1. The CDR3 covers 14 residues. Germline trimming cut 5 bases from V and 3 bases from J; bases unmatched to any gene: 4. Germline CDR1 LNHDA, CDR2 SQIVND (reference sequence). In nucleotides, the CDR3 is TGTGCCAGTAGTTGGACAGGGGGGGACTACGAGCAGTACTTC. Protein sequence: CASSWTGGDYEQYF.

V gene TRBV27 combines with J gene TRBJ2-2, with 13 bases identical to TRBD2. This CDR3 region has 14 residues. Germline CDR1 and CDR2: MNHEY and SMNVEV (reference sequence). The ends lost 4 bases at V and 11 bases at J; junction bases unmatched: 4. The CDR3 reads CASSWTSGSGELFF. The CDR3 DNA follows: TGTGCCAGCAGTTGGACTAGCGGGAGCGGAGAGCTGTTTTTT.

The rearrangement uses TRBV7-9 and TRBJ1-1; D not resolved. Looked up from germline, CDR1 is SEHNR and CDR2 is FQNEAQ (reference sequence). Between the trimmed V and J ends, which lost 3 bases and 7 bases, there was a span of 9 bases. This CDR3 contains 12 residues. Written as DNA, the CDR3 is TGTGCCAGCAGCTTTGAATCCAGTGAAGCTTTCTTT. Its translation is CASSFESSEAFF.

This chain uses TRBV29-1 with TRBJ2-1, with D perhaps TRBD2 (6 bases). Per germline, CDR1 SQVTM and CDR2 ANQGSEA. The CDR3 consists of 15 residues. Trimming cost V 0 bases and J 4 bases, with 13 bases left between them. CDR3 nucleotides: TGCAGCGTTGAAGAGTTGAGCGGGCGATACAATGAGCAGTTCTTC. Protein: CSVEELSGRYNEQFF.

The V and J genes are TRBV6-5 and TRBJ2-7, with 8 bases fitting TRBD1. This CDR3 contains 15 residues. The V and J ends lost 0 bases and 5 bases, in that order; junction bases with no gene match: 6. Germline CDR1 and CDR2: MNHEY and SVGAGI. In DNA, the CDR3 is TGTGCCAGCAGTTACTCGATGACAGGGGACCACGAGCAGTACTTC. Encoded protein: CASSYSMTGDHEQYF.

The gene calls are TRBV24-1 and TRBJ2-3, with 8 positions matching TRBD2. V shed 0 bases, J shed 3 bases, and the junction held 4 bases outside the gene matches. This CDR3 has 16 amino acids. CDR1 and CDR2 (germline): KGHDR, SFDVKD. CDR3 loop: CATSDLSSGSTDTQYF. Here the CDR3 DNA reads TGTGCCACCAGTGATTTGTCCAGCGGGAGTACAGATACGCAGTATTTT.

The chain employs TRBV5-5 and TRBJ1-5; possibly TRBD1 for D (5 bases). The V end lost 4 bases, the J end lost 5 bases, and 16 bases lay between the germline ends. The CDR3 covers 15 residues. Per the germline V gene, CDR1 is SGHKS and CDR2 is YYEKEE (reference sequence). CDR3 DNA sequence: TGTGCCAGCAGCCCCGGGCAGGGCTTGTATCAGCCCCAGCATTTT. This codes for CASSPGQGLYQPQHF.

This chain links TRBV5-4 with TRBJ2-7, with D unresolved. The V end was cut by 4 bases, the J end by 2 bases, with 13 bases between. The CDR3 has 14 residues. Germline CDR1 is SGHNT and CDR2 is YYREEE (reference sequence). CDR3 sequence (DNA): TGTGCCAGCAGCCCGGCAGGCCCAACCTACGAGCAGTACTTC. Protein: CASSPAGPTYEQYF. The complete variable domain, with remaining parts taken from reference TRBV5-4 and TRBJ2-7, reads ETGVTQSPTHLIKTRGQQVTLRCSSQSGHNTVSWYQQALGQGPQFIFQYYREEENGRGNFPPRFSGLQFPNYSSELNVNALELDDSALYLCASSPAGPTYEQYFGPGTRLTVT.

V usage is TRBV11-2 and J usage is TRBJ2-3, with 7 bases fitting TRBD2. The CDR3 totals 16 residues. Germline CDR1 SGHAT, CDR2 FQNNGV. The junction had 11 bases not matched to a gene; V was cut back by 5 bases and J by 3 bases. The CDR3 sequence is CASSRGAGAFTDTQYF. The CDR3 coding sequence is TGTGCCAGCAGCCGAGGGGCGGGAGCCTTTACAGATACGCAGTATTTT. The variable domain in full, with the rest retrieved from reference TRBV11-2 and TRBJ2-3, is EAGVAQSPRYKIIEKRQSVAFWCNPISGHATLYWYQQILGQGPKLLIQFQNNGVVDDSQLPKDRFSAERLKGVDSTLKIQPAKLEDSAVYLCASSRGAGAFTDTQYFGPGTRLTVL.

The CDR3 nucleotides are TGTGCCAGCAGTTACCCGGACAGGGTGGTGGGCGAGCAGTACTTC. Residues: CASSYPDRVVGEQYF. This chain links TRBV6-2 or TRBV6-3 with TRBJ2-7, with 8 bases matching TRBD1. The V and J ends lost 2 bases and 6 bases, in that order; junction bases with no gene match: 9. Germline CDR1 reads MNHEY; CDR2 reads SVGEGT. The CDR3 has 15 amino acids.

Here the CDR3 DNA reads TGTGCCAGCAGTGGCGGGACTGTAGCCTTCGGTAATGAAAAACTGTTTTTT. Encoded protein: CASSGGTVAFGNEKLFF. The chain couples TRBV6-1 to TRBJ1-4; a possible D gene is TRBD1 (5 bases). V lost 4 bases, J lost 4 bases, and 19 bases lay in between. The CDR3 is made up of 17 amino acids. Per the germline V gene, CDR1 is MNHNS and CDR2 is SASEGT.

The CDR3 DNA is TGTGCCAGGTCACAGGGGGACGACTACGAGCAGTACTTC. It encodes CARSQGDDYEQYF. The chain combines TRBV10-3 with TRBJ2-7, with 8 nucleotides matching TRBD1. CDR3 length equals 13 residues. V was pared by 10 bases and J by 3 bases, with 8 bases of the junction left unmatched. From germline, CDR1 is ENHRY and CDR2 SYGVKD.

V usage is TRBV4-1 and J usage is TRBJ2-1; 14 bases line up with TRBD2. Germline CDR1 is MGHRA and CDR2 is YSYEKL. J lost 8 bases, V lost 6 bases, and 6 bases had no gene match. The CDR3 runs 15 residues. CDR3 amino acids: CASREPGLAGDEQFF. CDR3 nucleotides: TGCGCCAGCAGGGAACCGGGACTAGCGGGAGATGAGCAGTTCTTC.